These 21 T cell receptor beta chains were all obtained from the same sample, sequenced in a study of CD4+ T cells in melanoma. The method was immunoSEQ multiplex PCR; TCRdb's version includes in-frame clones alone and lacks a portion of them. This sample has some 12,000 clones; around 66% occur once, and the top ten carry about 9.2%. The material sequenced was cells from a culture (not recorded whether cultured in vitro). The receptors here all came from a human donor with melanoma.

The V call is TRBV6-5, the J call TRBJ1-2; the match to TRBD1 covers 7 bases. Trimming took 7 bases from V and 4 from J; bases not matched to a gene: 9. CDR3 length: 14 amino acids. Germline V gene lookup returns CDR1 MNHEY and CDR2 SVGAGI. The CDR3 protein is CASKGGGGPYGYTF. The CDR3 nucleotides are TGTGCCAGCAAGGGAGGAGGGGGCCCCTATGGCTACACCTTC.

This clone was counted a few times. The V and J genes are TRBV7-6 and TRBJ1-3; D not certain. Germline V gives CDR1 SGHVS, CDR2 FNYEAQ. Trimming pared 3 bases from V and 1 base from J, leaving 7 bases between. This CDR3 has 14 amino acids. DNA of the CDR3: TGTGCCAGCAGCTTGGGGATGTCTGGAAACACCATATATTTT. This codes for CASSLGMSGNTIYF.

This chain links TRBV6-6 with TRBJ1-5; D unclear. This CDR3 spans 15 amino acids. The germline CDR1 and CDR2 sequences are MNHNY and SVGAGI (reference sequence). With 1 base removed from V and 0 bases from J, the gap between germline ends came to 7 bases. The CDR3 DNA follows: TGTGCCAGCAGTTACTGGGGAAATAGCAATCAGCCCCAGCATTTT. This codes for CASSYWGNSNQPQHF.

The count of this clone is one. The chain links TRBV13 to TRBJ2-1, with 14 nucleotides matching TRBD2. The CDR3 runs to 16 residues. Germline lookup yields CDR1 PRHDT and CDR2 FYEKMQ (reference sequence). V lost 6 bases and J lost 6; bases outside the gene matches: 7. CDR3 nucleotides: TGTGCCAGCAGGCCGGGACTAGCGGGGGTCCGCAATGAGCAGTTCTTC. Protein sequence: CASRPGLAGVRNEQFF.

The chain has TRBV2 and TRBJ2-5, with 7 bases matching TRBD2. Germline loops: CDR1 SNHLY, CDR2 FYNNEI. CDR3 size: 15 residues. J gave up 1 base and V 5 bases, and 7 bases lay outside the gene matches. The CDR3 region is CASSLLSGGQETQYF. CDR3 bases: TGTGCCAGCAGTTTGTTATCGGGGGGCCAAGAGACCCAGTACTTC. The variable domain in full, with the rest retrieved from reference TRBV2 and TRBJ2-5, is EPEVTQTPSHQVTQMGQEVILRCVPISNHLYFYWYRQILGQKVEFLVSFYNNEISEKSEIFDDQFSVERPDGSNFTLKIRSTKLEDSAMYFCASSLLSGGQETQYFGPGTRLLVL.

The rearrangement links TRBV7-2 to TRBJ1-6, with no clear D. From germline, CDR1 is SGHTA and CDR2 FQGNSA. The CDR3 extends over 13 amino acids. V shed 4 bases and J shed 8 bases, with 9 bases lying between them. In DNA form, the CDR3 reads TGTGCCAGCAGCTCCCGGTGGGATTCACCCCTCCACTTT. It specifies CASSSRWDSPLHF.

This clone turned up a few times. The V call is TRBV2, the J call TRBJ1-6; D is undetermined. V dropped 3 bases and J dropped 10 bases, with 13 bases sitting between them. This CDR3 spans 14 amino acids. Per the germline V gene, CDR1 is SNHLY and CDR2 is FYNNEI. The CDR3 protein is CASSEIIKRSPLHF. The CDR3 coding sequence is TGTGCCAGCAGTGAGATTATCAAGAGGTCACCCCTCCACTTT. Using reference TRBV2 and TRBJ1-6 for the parts outside the CDR3, the full variable domain is EPEVTQTPSHQVTQMGQEVILRCVPISNHLYFYWYRQILGQKVEFLVSFYNNEISEKSEIFDDQFSVERPDGSNFTLKIRSTKLEDSAMYFCASSEIIKRSPLHFGNGTRLTVT.

The J gene is TRBJ2-1, the V gene TRBV18, with D possibly TRBD1 on 5 matching bases. CDR3 length equals 14 residues. CDR1 is KGHSH and CDR2 is LQKENI in the germline V gene. V lost 2 bases and J 5 bases, leaving 10 bases between the germline ends. CDR3 sequence (DNA): TGTGCCAGCTCACCAGGGATCAGGGACAATGAGCAGTTCTTC. It codes for CASSPGIRDNEQFF.

The sample holds a few counts of this clone. The rearrangement uses TRBV6-5 and TRBJ1-3; 7 bases map to TRBD1. The ends lost 0 bases at V and 3 bases at J; junction bases unmatched: 2. Germline-derived CDR1 and CDR2 are MNHEY and SVGAGI. The CDR3 runs 15 residues. The CDR3 sequence: CASSYSGTVGNTIYF. The CDR3 DNA follows: TGTGCCAGCAGTTACTCGGGGACAGTTGGAAACACCATATATTTT.

V gene TRBV18 combines with J gene TRBJ2-1; D remains ambiguous. V shed 2 bases and J shed 1 base, with 3 bases lying between them. Per the germline V gene, CDR1 is KGHSH and CDR2 is LQKENI. CDR3 size: 13 residues. CDR3: CASSPGSYNEQFF. The CDR3 coding sequence is TGTGCCAGCTCACCAGGGTCCTACAATGAGCAGTTCTTC.

This chain uses TRBV5-1 with TRBJ2-5; no firm D call. Germline V gene lookup returns CDR1 SGHRS and CDR2 YFSETQ. The CDR3 is 12 residues long. Trimming removed 4 bases from V and 3 bases from J, with 7 bases in between. CDR3 amino acids: CASSPGKETQYF. CDR3 nucleotide sequence: TGCGCCAGCAGCCCCGGTAAAGAGACCCAGTACTTC.

The chain links TRBV5-1 to TRBJ2-5; a possible D gene is TRBD2 (7 bases). Trimming pared 4 bases from V and 1 base from J, leaving 14 bases between. CDR3 length: 15 amino acids. Germline V CDR1 and CDR2: SGHRS, YFSETQ. The CDR3 is CASSDGRGPQETQYF. DNA of the CDR3: TGCGCCAGCAGCGATGGGCGGGGGCCCCAAGAGACCCAGTACTTC.

V and J are TRBV5-1 and TRBJ1-2, with D possibly matching TRBD1 (5 bases). Looked up from germline, CDR1 is SGHRS and CDR2 is YFSETQ. The V end was cut by 7 bases, the J end by 8 bases, with 24 bases between. This CDR3 comprises 15 residues. In DNA, the CDR3 is TGCGCCAGCGGCCTAGACTCGGGACGTTCGAAGGGCTACACCTTC. Protein sequence: CASGLDSGRSKGYTF.

The chain joins TRBV6-1 to TRBJ1-2, with a weak D call TRBD1 (6 bases). Germline values: CDR1 MNHNS, CDR2 SASEGT. V was clipped by 5 bases and J by 5 bases, with 9 bases between them. The CDR3 has 12 amino acids. In nucleotides, the CDR3 is TGTGCCAGCAGTCGGCAGGGGTATGGCTACACCTTC. Encoded protein: CASSRQGYGYTF.

The chain uses TRBV6-6 and TRBJ1-2; 8 nucleotides line up with TRBD1. The CDR3 contains 14 residues. Germline values: CDR1 MNHNY, CDR2 SVGAGI (reference sequence). With V trimmed by 4 bases and J by 6 bases, 7 bases remained unmatched. The DNA of the CDR3 is TGTGCCAGCAGTTCACAGGGGGGCATAGATGGCTACACCTTC. Protein sequence: CASSSQGGIDGYTF.

The chain uses TRBV4-1 and TRBJ2-5; 12 bases line up with TRBD2. Germline V gives CDR1 MGHRA, CDR2 YSYEKL. V trimming: 5 bases; J trimming: 3 bases; junction bases outside the gene matches: 16. The CDR3 runs to 19 residues. CDR3 in DNA: TGCGCCAGCAGCGCTCGACGGACGACTAGCGGGGGAGAGAAAGAGACCCAGTACTTC. The encoded protein is CASSARRTTSGGEKETQYF.

The rearrangement joins TRBV7-2 to TRBJ2-1; 8 bases fit TRBD2. Per germline, CDR1 SGHTA and CDR2 FQGNSA. This CDR3 spans 14 amino acids. V was pared by 3 bases and J by 5 bases, with 3 bases of the junction left unmatched. The CDR3 DNA sequence: TGTGCCAGCAGCTTCGGCGGGGGGAACAATGAGCAGTTCTTC. This gives the protein CASSFGGGNNEQFF.

The V call is TRBV7-8, the J call TRBJ2-1, with D maybe TRBD2 (6 bases). The ends were cut back, 3 bases at V and 12 bases at J, with 12 bases in the middle. The CDR3 contains 12 residues. Germline CDR1 and CDR2: SGHVS and FQNEAQ. DNA of the CDR3: TGTGCCAGCAGCTTTAGGGGAGGAAGGCAGTTCTTC. This translates into CASSFRGGRQFF. The complete variable domain, with remaining parts taken from reference TRBV7-8 and TRBJ2-1, reads GAGVSQSPRYKVAKRGQDVALRCDPISGHVSLFWYQQALGQGPEFLTYFQNEAQLDKSGLPSDRFFAERPEGSVSTLKIQRTQQEDSAVYLCASSFRGGRQFFGPGTRLTVL.

The chain recombines TRBV11-2 with TRBJ2-7, with 7 bases lining up with TRBD2. This CDR3 is 14 amino acids long. Trimming removed 3 bases from V and 7 bases from J; junction bases left unmatched: 9. Germline-derived CDR1 and CDR2 are SGHAT and FQNNGV. CDR3 sequence: CASSLGTTLGEQYF. As DNA, the CDR3 is TGTGCCAGCAGCTTGGGGACTACCCTGGGGGAGCAGTACTTC.

DNA of the CDR3: TGTGCCAGCAGTTACTCCCAGCGGGGGAGTTACGAGCAGTACTTC. Its translation is CASSYSQRGSYEQYF. The chain recombines TRBV6-6 with TRBJ2-7, with 8 bases that match TRBD2. Germline-derived CDR1 and CDR2 are MNHNY and SVGAGI (reference sequence). V trimming: 0 bases; J trimming: 4 bases; junction bases outside the gene matches: 5. This CDR3 spans 15 amino acids.

By proportion, this clone is medium-sized (0.01 to 0.1%). The rearrangement links TRBV29-1 to TRBJ1-1; unclear D gene. V lost 5 bases and J lost 11, with 12 bases in between. Looked up from germline, CDR1 is SQVTM and CDR2 is ANQGSEA. The CDR3 is 10 residues long. In nucleotides, the CDR3 is TGCAGCGTTTTTAAGGGAAGGGCTTTCTTT. It codes for CSVFKGRAFF.